The TCR beta chain under discussion was sequenced for a study of T cell changes during pregnancy in multiple sclerosis. Method: immunoSEQ multiplex PCR; TCRdb's copy keeps in-frame clones and lacks some. The sample includes 65,000 to 85,000 clones, 70% to 90% of them seen just once. J gave up 5 bases and V 5 bases, and 8 bases lay outside the gene matches. This CDR3 comprises 14 residues. Germline CDR1 reads MNHNY; CDR2 reads SVGAGI (reference sequence). The input for sequencing was peripheral blood, taken in the first trimester of pregnancy. This receptor was obtained from a female donor in good health, enrolled as a control in a pregnancy study. The genes are TRBV6-6 and TRBJ1-1; 7 bases agree with TRBD1. CDR3 bases: TGTGCCAGCAGTGACAGGGCTGTATGGACTGAAGCTTTCTTT. Residues: CASSDRAVWTEAFF.